Reported below is one T cell receptor (beta chain). Produced via immunoSEQ multiplex PCR; TCRdb's table is partial and in-frame only. The profile shows roughly 15,000 clones, less than 90% of them singletons. These data belong to a study of tumour-infiltrating T cells in Burkitt lymphoma. Study information: Overall and progression-free survival were predicted by productive clonality.

From germline, CDR1 is SGHDN and CDR2 FVKESK. This CDR3 has 18 residues. Trimming stripped 0 bases from V and 2 bases from J, with 17 bases between. This receptor was identified in a human donor with diffuse large B-cell lymphoma. V is TRBV14 and J is TRBJ2-1; D ambiguous. The sequenced sample was tumor tissue. The CDR3 spells CASSQDASGSRAYNEQFF. CDR3 in DNA: TGTGCCAGCAGCCAAGACGCTTCGGGCAGTCGGGCCTACAATGAGCAGTTCTTC.